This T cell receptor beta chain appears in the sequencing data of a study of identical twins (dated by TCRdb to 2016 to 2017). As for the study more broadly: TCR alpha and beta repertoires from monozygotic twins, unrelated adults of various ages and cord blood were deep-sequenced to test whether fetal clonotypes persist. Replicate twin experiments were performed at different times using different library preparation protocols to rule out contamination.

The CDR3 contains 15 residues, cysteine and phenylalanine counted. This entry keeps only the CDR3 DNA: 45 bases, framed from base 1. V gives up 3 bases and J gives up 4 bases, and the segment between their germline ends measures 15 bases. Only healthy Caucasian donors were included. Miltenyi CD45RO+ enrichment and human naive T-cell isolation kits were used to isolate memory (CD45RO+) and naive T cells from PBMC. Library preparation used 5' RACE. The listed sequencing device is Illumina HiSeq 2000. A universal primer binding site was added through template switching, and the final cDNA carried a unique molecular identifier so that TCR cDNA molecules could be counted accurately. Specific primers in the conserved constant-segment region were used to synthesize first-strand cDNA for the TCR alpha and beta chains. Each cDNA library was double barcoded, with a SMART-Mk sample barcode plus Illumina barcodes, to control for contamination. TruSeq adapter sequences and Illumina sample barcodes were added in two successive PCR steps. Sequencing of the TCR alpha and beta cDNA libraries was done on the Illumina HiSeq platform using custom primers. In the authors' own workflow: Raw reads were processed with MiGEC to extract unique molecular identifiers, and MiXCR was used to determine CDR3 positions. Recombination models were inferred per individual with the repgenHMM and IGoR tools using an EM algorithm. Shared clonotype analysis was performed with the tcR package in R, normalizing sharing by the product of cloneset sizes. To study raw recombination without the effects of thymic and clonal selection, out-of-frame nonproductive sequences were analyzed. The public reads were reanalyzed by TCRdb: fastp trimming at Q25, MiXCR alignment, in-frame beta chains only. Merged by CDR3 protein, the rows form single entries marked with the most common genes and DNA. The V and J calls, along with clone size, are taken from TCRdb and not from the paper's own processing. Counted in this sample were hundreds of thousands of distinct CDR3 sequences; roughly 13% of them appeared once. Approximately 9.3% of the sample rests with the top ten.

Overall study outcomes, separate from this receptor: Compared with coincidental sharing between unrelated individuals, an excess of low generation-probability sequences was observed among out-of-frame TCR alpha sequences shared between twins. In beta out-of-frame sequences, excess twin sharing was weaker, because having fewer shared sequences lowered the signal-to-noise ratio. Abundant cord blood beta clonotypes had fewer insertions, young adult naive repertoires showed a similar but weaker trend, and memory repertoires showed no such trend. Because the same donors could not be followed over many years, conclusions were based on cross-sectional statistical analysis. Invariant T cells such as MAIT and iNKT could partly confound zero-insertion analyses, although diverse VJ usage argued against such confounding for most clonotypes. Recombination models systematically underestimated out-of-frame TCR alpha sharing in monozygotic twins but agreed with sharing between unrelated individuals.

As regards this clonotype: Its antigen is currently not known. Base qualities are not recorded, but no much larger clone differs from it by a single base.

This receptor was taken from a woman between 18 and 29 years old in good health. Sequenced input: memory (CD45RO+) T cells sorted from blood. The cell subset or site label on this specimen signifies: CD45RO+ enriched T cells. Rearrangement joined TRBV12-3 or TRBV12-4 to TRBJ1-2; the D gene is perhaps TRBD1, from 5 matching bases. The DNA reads TGTGCCAGCAGTTTGGGGGGGGGAAGGGGCTATGGCTACACCTTC. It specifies CASSLGGGRGYGYTF.